The sequence of this T cell receptor beta chain was determined in a study of blood T cell repertoires in COVID-19. Whole-study context: COVID-19 samples from acute and convalescent phases originated in the United States, Italy and Spain. T cells, B-cell-depleted T cells, or PBMCs supplied cDNA or gDNA.

As originally analysed: Using reference gene primer amplification, nucleated cell counts were estimated. TCRdb's copy holds only in-frame clones and misses some; the assay was immunoSEQ multiplex PCR. The V and J calls and the clone size are those of that table, but D and trimming were determined from the DNA. Among approximately 200,000 clones listed, roughly 83% were seen once. The CDR3 contains 16 residues. Germline CDR1 KGHSH, CDR2 LQKENI. Trimming cost V 1 base and J 2 bases; bases outside gene matches: 5. The sequenced sample consisted of peripheral blood. The chain couples TRBV18 to TRBJ2-4, with TRBD1 matching over 7 bases. This TCR came from a woman between 45 and 65 years old with acute or convalescent COVID-19. In DNA form, the CDR3 reads TGTGCCAGCTCACCACGAGGGGGCGCAACCAAAAACATTCAGTACTTC. It encodes CASSPRGGATKNIQYF.